The 19 T cell receptor beta chains below were found in one sample sequenced in a study of shared clonotypes between healthy human individuals (dated by TCRdb to 2018 to 2021). The receptor library was made with the immunoSEQ multiplex PCR assay. Drawn from immuneACCESS, this table holds only the in-frame rearrangements with V and J called that TCRdb kept. Clones are partly lost; checked studies trace under half to an unresolved V gene and leave the rest unexplained. Counted in this sample were some 2,400,000 clones; roughly 95% of them appeared once. The ten largest account for less than 0.15% of the sample. The specimen was naive CD4+ T cells sorted from blood. Taken with the paper, the label for cell subset or site translates to: CD45RA+ positively selected. These receptors originate from a man aged 18 to 29 in good health.

The V call is TRBV7-2, the J call TRBJ2-4; no definite D call. This CDR3 comprises 17 residues. From germline, CDR1 is SGHTA and CDR2 FQGNSA. The ends were cut back, 9 bases at V and 1 base at J, with 22 bases in the middle. The CDR3 DNA sequence: TGTGCCAGTACTAAAAGGACGGGCTTAGGGGCCAAAAACATTCAGTACTTC. It specifies CASTKRTGLGAKNIQYF.

The V call is TRBV7-8, the J call TRBJ1-3; no reliable D call. V lost 3 bases, J lost 0 bases, and 9 bases lay in between. Germline lookup yields CDR1 SGHVS and CDR2 FQNEAQ. The CDR3 is 15 amino acids. CDR3: CASSFNSLSGNTIYF. DNA for the CDR3: TGTGCCAGCAGCTTTAATAGCCTCTCTGGAAACACCATATATTTT.

The rearrangement uses TRBV30 and TRBJ2-3, with D possibly being TRBD1 (5 bases). The V end lost 3 bases, the J end lost 3 bases, and 13 bases lay between the germline ends. CDR1 is GTSNPN, CDR2 SVGIG, per germline (reference sequence). This CDR3 region has 14 residues. CDR3 coding DNA: TGTGCCTGGAGGAAAAGAGACAGAACAGATACGCAGTATTTT. Translating it yields CAWRKRDRTDTQYF.

The chain combines TRBV2 with TRBJ1-1; D call uncertain. CDR1 and CDR2 from the germline V gene are SNHLY and FYNNEI. The CDR3 loop spans 11 amino acids. V dropped 7 bases and J dropped 6 bases, with 9 bases sitting between them. CDR3 coding DNA: TGTGCCAGCATTCTCCTGGCTGAAGCTTTCTTT. It yields the protein CASILLAEAFF.

This rearrangement joins TRBV10-3 to TRBJ2-7, with 10 bases that match TRBD2. V shed 5 bases and J 4 bases; nucleotides not matched to a gene: 8. Germline V gene sequence: CDR1 ENHRY, CDR2 SYGVKD. CDR3 length: 15 residues. Here the CDR3 reads CAISFTSGELYEQYF. The CDR3 region has the DNA TGTGCCATCAGTTTTACTAGCGGGGAACTTTACGAGCAGTACTTC.

The chain links TRBV7-2 to TRBJ2-1; D is ambiguous. This CDR3 has 13 residues. With 7 bases removed from V and 9 bases from J, the gap between germline ends came to 16 bases. Germline V gene sequence: CDR1 SGHTA, CDR2 FQGNSA. CDR3 amino acids: CASTHITPFEQFF. The CDR3, as DNA: TGTGCCAGCACCCATATAACCCCTTTTGAGCAGTTCTTC.

This rearrangement joins TRBV28 to TRBJ2-1, with 8 bases fitting TRBD2. CDR1 is MDHEN, CDR2 SYDVKM, per germline. The CDR3 has 17 residues. V trimming: 5 bases; J trimming: 6 bases; junction bases outside the gene matches: 15. CDR3 DNA: TGTGCCAGCAGTCCCCTGGGGAAAGGGGGGACTAGCAATGAGCAGTTCTTC. It codes for CASSPLGKGGTSNEQFF.

The gene calls are TRBV5-1 and TRBJ2-7, with 8 bases lining up with TRBD1. The V and J ends lost 4 bases and 7 bases, in that order; junction bases with no gene match: 13. The germline V gene encodes CDR1 SGHRS and CDR2 YFSETQ. The CDR3 runs to 15 residues. The CDR3: CASSLRTGTMGEQYF. The CDR3 region has the DNA TGCGCCAGCAGCCTCCGGACAGGGACCATGGGGGAGCAGTACTTC.

The genes are TRBV28 and TRBJ1-4; TRBD1 matches 7 bases. V trimming: 3 bases; J trimming: 8 bases; junction bases outside the gene matches: 6. The CDR3 is 14 residues long. Germline V gene data show CDR1 as MDHEN and CDR2 as SYDVKM. The CDR3 DNA sequence: TGTGCCAGCAGTTTTCAGGGGGGCGGAGAAAAACTGTTTTTT. Its translation: CASSFQGGGEKLFF.

This clone was detected a few times. This chain joins TRBV28 and TRBJ1-1; D is uncertain. CDR1 MDHEN and CDR2 SYDVKM come from the germline V gene. The V end lost 8 bases, the J end lost 2 bases, and 15 bases lay between the germline ends. The CDR3 totals 14 residues. CDR3 DNA: TGTGCCAGCGTAAGAAGCAGTTCCAACACTGAAGCTTTCTTT. As protein: CASVRSSSNTEAFF.

The chain joins TRBV7-2 to TRBJ2-5, with 11 positions matching TRBD1. V was clipped by 7 bases and J by 5 bases; unmatched bases: 9. The CDR3 is made up of 15 amino acids. Looked up from germline, CDR1 is SGHTA and CDR2 is FQGNSA. The CDR3, as DNA: TGTGCCAGCACCGACCGGGACAGGGGGTTGGAGACCCAGTACTTC. Translation: CASTDRDRGLETQYF.

This clone appeared once. The J gene is TRBJ2-5, the V gene TRBV5-1; 8 bases map to TRBD2. CDR3 length: 15 amino acids. Germline lookup yields CDR1 SGHRS and CDR2 YFSETQ. The V segment lost 4 bases and the J segment 2 bases; nucleotides outside the gene matches: 7. The CDR3 spells CASSLASGFQETQYF. DNA for the CDR3: TGCGCCAGCAGCCTCGCTAGCGGGTTTCAAGAGACCCAGTACTTC.

The chain couples TRBV7-6 to TRBJ2-7; D might be TRBD1 (5 bases). Germline CDR1 SGHVS, CDR2 FNYEAQ. V lost 1 base to trimming and J lost 2 bases, with 12 bases between them. This CDR3 comprises 15 residues. CDR3 sequence reads: CASSLGTTNAYEQYF. The CDR3 DNA follows: TGTGCCAGCAGCTTAGGGACAACCAACGCCTACGAGCAGTACTTC.

The gene calls are TRBV18 and TRBJ2-1, with D uncertain. In germline, CDR1 is KGHSH, CDR2 LQKENI. This CDR3 has 12 residues. V dropped 3 bases and J dropped 6 bases, with 6 bases sitting between them. The CDR3 DNA is TGTGCCAGCTCACCGGATTTCAATGAGCAGTTCTTC. It yields the protein CASSPDFNEQFF. The variable domain in full, with the rest retrieved from reference TRBV18 and TRBJ2-1, is NAGVMQNPRHLVRRRGQEARLRCSPMKGHSHVYWYRQLPEEGLKFMVYLQKENIIDESGMPKERFSAEFPKEGPSILRIQQVVRGDSAAYFCASSPDFNEQFFGPGTRLTVL.

V and J are TRBV6-5 and TRBJ1-1, with TRBD1 matching over 9 bases. The germline gives CDR1 MNHEY, CDR2 SVGAGI. The CDR3 is 14 residues long. Unmatched junction bases numbered 7, after V lost 5 bases and J lost 6 bases. CDR3 nucleotide sequence: TGTGCCAGCAGTCGGACAGGGGAGATCTCTGAAGCTTTCTTT. Amino acid sequence: CASSRTGEISEAFF.

CDR3 nucleotides: TGTGCCAGCAGCCCCCGGGACAGCAGCTACGAGCAGTACTTC. Amino acids: CASSPRDSSYEQYF. The genes are TRBV11-2 and TRBJ2-7; 7 bases align to TRBD1. The CDR3 contains 14 residues. V lost 5 bases, J lost 3 bases, and 7 bases stayed unmatched. Germline CDR1 reads SGHAT; CDR2 reads FQNNGV.

This clone appeared once. The same CDR3 arises from other DNA sequences in this sample as well. This CDR3 is CASSPTGTSGGTDTQYF. The CDR3 coding sequence is TGTGCCAGCTCACCAACCGGGACTAGCGGGGGCACAGATACGCAGTATTTT. The chain uses TRBV18 and TRBJ2-3; 13 bases agree with TRBD2. This CDR3 spans 17 amino acids. Per the germline V gene, CDR1 is KGHSH and CDR2 is LQKENI. V trimming: 2 bases; J trimming: 1 base; junction bases outside the gene matches: 3.

The V call is TRBV29-1, the J call TRBJ2-7, with D perhaps TRBD2 (7 bases). Germline values: CDR1 SQVTM, CDR2 ANQGSEA. The CDR3 runs to 13 residues. The V end lost 7 bases, the J end lost 6 bases, and 19 bases lay between the germline ends. The CDR3 DNA reads TGCAGCGCGGGGGGCGCGTCGTCCGCCGAGCAGTACTTC. Translating gives CSAGGASSAEQYF.

The chain's CDR3 is CASSLPAGGVYEQYF. CDR3 sequence (DNA): TGTGCCAGCAGCTTGCCAGCGGGAGGGGTCTACGAGCAGTACTTC. The J gene is TRBJ2-7, the V gene TRBV5-4; 10 nucleotides match TRBD2. From germline, CDR1 is SGHNT and CDR2 YYREEE (reference sequence). The V segment lost 1 base and the J segment 3 bases; nucleotides outside the gene matches: 4. The CDR3 has 15 amino acids. The complete variable domain, with remaining parts taken from reference TRBV5-4 and TRBJ2-7, reads ETGVTQSPTHLIKTRGQQVTLRCSSQSGHNTVSWYQQALGQGPQFIFQYYREEENGRGNFPPRFSGLQFPNYSSELNVNALELDDSALYLCASSLPAGGVYEQYFGPGTRLTVT.